The rows below give T cell receptor beta chains drawn from one sample of a study of control samples from healthy donors and cancer patients. Sequencing was performed with immunoSEQ multiplex PCR; in TCRdb, only in-frame clones are kept and a portion is missing. Among around 140,000 clones listed, about 93% were seen once. The specimen sequenced was blood. The receptors were sampled from a man aged 40-55 years in good health. CDR3s include the opening cysteine and the closing phenylalanine or tryptophan. A D gene is named only where the DNA matches it firmly. Size values are once, few and many counts, or a class for expanded clones, and some rows have none.

V	D	length	J	size	CDR3	DNA
TRBV4-1	.	15	TRBJ1-6	.	CASSHGARDNSPLHF	TGCGCCAGCAGCCACGGGGCGCGAGATAATTCACCCCTCCACTTT
TRBV21-1	.	11	TRBJ2-5	.	CARRARETQYF	TGTGCCAGAAGAGCGAGAGAGACCCAGTACTTC
TRBV5-6	.	12	TRBJ2-7	.	CASSSDWYEQYF	TGTGCCAGCAGCTCGGACTGGTACGAGCAGTACTTC
TRBV19	TRBD1	13	TRBJ2-7	.	CASSRGQADGQYF	TGTGCCAGTAGTAGGGGACAGGCGGATGGGCAGTACTTC
TRBV28	.	16	TRBJ1-2	.	CASSLYTGGGGYGYTF	TGTGCCAGCAGTTTATATACGGGAGGCGGGGGCTATGGCTACACCTTC
TRBV18	.	13	TRBJ2-2	.	CASSSTNTGELFF	TGTGCCAGCTCATCGACGAACACCGGGGAGCTGTTTTTT
TRBV7-8	TRBD2	16	TRBJ2-7	once	CASSLSSRAGFYEQYF	TGTGCCAGCAGCTTATCATCTCGAGCGGGGTTCTACGAGCAGTACTTC
TRBV10-2	.	16	TRBJ2-6	.	CASSGGRVFGANVLTF	TGCGCCAGCAGTGGCGGCAGGGTGTTTGGGGCCAACGTCCTGACTTTC
TRBV2	.	13	TRBJ1-1	.	CASDRNMNTEAFF	TGTGCCAGCGACAGAAACATGAACACTGAAGCTTTCTTT
TRBV6-6	.	15	TRBJ1-4	once	CASSTPTGSEEKLFF	TGTGCCAGCAGTACCCCGACAGGATCTGAAGAAAAACTGTTTTTT
TRBV20-1	TRBD1	14	TRBJ2-7	.	CSASFRDRGDEQYF	TGCAGTGCTAGTTTCCGGGACAGGGGCGACGAGCAGTACTTC
TRBV4-1	.	14	TRBJ1-5	.	CASSQDVGNQPQHF	TGCGCCAGCAGCCAAGATGTGGGAAATCAGCCCCAGCATTTT
TRBV27	.	13	TRBJ2-7	.	CASSLSWGHEQYF	TGTGCCAGCAGTTTATCGTGGGGCCACGAGCAGTACTTC
TRBV25-1	.	17	TRBJ2-1	.	CASSEYQGLPIYNEQFF	TGTGCCAGCAGTGAGTATCAGGGGCTTCCGATATACAATGAGCAGTTCTTC
TRBV13	TRBD2	16	TRBJ2-5	.	CASSQGLAGEGETQYF	TGTGCCAGCAGCCAGGGACTAGCGGGGGAAGGAGAGACCCAGTACTTC
TRBV19	TRBD1	13	TRBJ1-2	.	CATWDRMNYGYTF	TGTGCCACCTGGGACAGGATGAACTATGGCTACACCTTC
TRBV7-2	TRBD2	15	TRBJ2-3	.	CASSRGDSRTDTQYF	TGTGCCAGCAGCCGGGGGGATTCCCGCACAGATACGCAGTATTTT
TRBV30	.	13	TRBJ1-1	.	CAWSSDRYTEAFF	TGTGCCTGGAGCTCGGACCGGTACACTGAAGCTTTCTTT
TRBV5-1	.	11	TRBJ1-2	many	CASSLGPTYTF	TGCGCCAGCAGCTTGGGGCCTACCTACACCTTC
TRBV11-2	.	13	TRBJ1-5	.	CASSAQGNQPQHF	TGTGCCAGCAGCGCCCAGGGGAATCAGCCCCAGCATTTT
TRBV4-2	TRBD2	17	TRBJ2-2	.	CASSQDVAGGVAGELFF	TGTGCCAGCAGCCAAGATGTAGCGGGGGGGGTCGCCGGGGAGCTGTTTTTT
TRBV27	.	13	TRBJ1-2	.	CASSLTLNYGYTF	TGTGCCAGCAGTTTGACATTGAACTATGGCTACACCTTC
TRBV2	.	15	TRBJ1-2	.	CASREETSPIYGYTF	TGTGCCAGCAGAGAGGAAACTAGCCCTATCTATGGCTACACCTTC
TRBV28	.	14	TRBJ2-3	.	CASSWARAVNTQYF	TGTGCCAGCAGTTGGGCCCGGGCTGTAAATACGCAGTATTTT
TRBV7-8	TRBD1	14	TRBJ2-1	.	CASSRSHRGNEQFF	TGTGCCAGCAGCCGTTCCCACAGGGGCAATGAGCAGTTCTTC
TRBV19	TRBD1	14	TRBJ1-1	.	CASSYFLGDRGIFF	TGTGCCAGTAGTTATTTTCTGGGAGACAGGGGTATTTTCTTT
TRBV7-3	.	13	TRBJ2-1	.	CASSLTVGDEQFF	TGTGCCAGCAGCTTAACAGTAGGGGATGAGCAGTTCTTC
TRBV10-3	.	12	TRBJ1-3	once	CAITSSGNTIYF	TGTGCCATCACGAGCTCTGGAAACACCATATATTTT
TRBV5-1	.	14	TRBJ1-1	.	CASSADGRTTEAFF	TGCGCCAGCAGCGCGGACGGACGAACGACTGAAGCTTTCTTT
TRBV6-1	TRBD2	18	TRBJ2-5	once	CASSENAKTSGWGETQYF	TGTGCCAGCAGTGAAAATGCGAAGACTAGCGGGTGGGGAGAGACCCAGTACTTC
TRBV2	.	14	TRBJ1-4	once	CASSAGRAHEKLFF	TGTGCCAGCAGTGCGGGCAGGGCTCATGAAAAACTGTTTTTT
TRBV5-1	TRBD2	14	TRBJ2-5	.	CASSYGGGAETQYF	TGCGCCAGCAGCTACGGCGGGGGGGCCGAGACCCAGTACTTC
TRBV6-2/TRBV6-3	.	12	TRBJ2-7	.	CASSLSSYEQYF	TGTGCCAGCAGTCTGAGCTCCTACGAGCAGTACTTC
TRBV11-3	.	15	TRBJ2-5	once	CASSQGRSGQETQYF	TGTGCCAGCAGCCAGGGGCGAAGCGGTCAAGAGACCCAGTACTTC
TRBV6-5	.	13	TRBJ1-2	.	CASGDVATRGYTF	TGTGCCAGTGGGGACGTCGCTACTAGAGGCTACACCTTC
TRBV5-1	.	13	TRBJ1-1	.	CASTPFRISANPF	TGCGCCAGCACCCCCTTCCGAATCAGCGCCAATCCCTTT
TRBV5-4	.	13	TRBJ1-1	once	CASSLGSGTEAFF	TGTGCCAGCAGCCTAGGAAGCGGAACTGAAGCTTTCTTT
TRBV6-5	.	14	TRBJ1-1	.	CASSRGQNGAEAFF	TGTGCCAGCAGTCGAGGCCAGAACGGGGCTGAAGCTTTCTTT
TRBV7-9	.	11	TRBJ1-2	.	CASSPGNGYTF	TGTGCCAGCAGCCCTGGCAACGGCTACACCTTC
TRBV6-5	TRBD1	14	TRBJ2-1	.	CATTPHRGYNEQFF	TGTGCCACCACCCCCCACAGGGGATACAATGAGCAGTTCTTC
TRBV7-3	TRBD2	16	TRBJ2-3	.	CASSFGPGGAGDTQYF	TGTGCCAGCAGCTTCGGCCCCGGGGGGGCCGGAGATACGCAGTATTTT
TRBV25-1	.	13	TRBJ2-1	once	CASSDLGLEAQFF	TGTGCCAGCAGTGATCTTGGTCTAGAGGCGCAGTTCTTC
TRBV2	.	14	TRBJ1-3	.	CASSPTSSGNTIYF	TGTGCCAGCAGTCCGACAAGCTCTGGAAACACCATATATTTT
TRBV5-1	.	13	TRBJ2-7	once	CASSFLTAVEQYF	TGCGCCAGCAGCTTTCTGACAGCCGTCGAGCAGTACTTC
TRBV13	TRBD2	15	TRBJ2-5	.	CASSLGLELEETQYF	TGTGCCAGCAGCTTGGGACTAGAACTTGAGGAGACCCAGTACTTC
TRBV9	TRBD1	15	TRBJ1-5	.	CASSRTGGAGQPQHF	TGTGCCAGCAGCAGAACAGGGGGCGCAGGACAGCCCCAGCATTTT
TRBV25-1	.	14	TRBJ1-1	.	CASSEWGGNTEAFF	TGTGCCAGCAGTGAATGGGGTGGGAACACTGAAGCTTTCTTT